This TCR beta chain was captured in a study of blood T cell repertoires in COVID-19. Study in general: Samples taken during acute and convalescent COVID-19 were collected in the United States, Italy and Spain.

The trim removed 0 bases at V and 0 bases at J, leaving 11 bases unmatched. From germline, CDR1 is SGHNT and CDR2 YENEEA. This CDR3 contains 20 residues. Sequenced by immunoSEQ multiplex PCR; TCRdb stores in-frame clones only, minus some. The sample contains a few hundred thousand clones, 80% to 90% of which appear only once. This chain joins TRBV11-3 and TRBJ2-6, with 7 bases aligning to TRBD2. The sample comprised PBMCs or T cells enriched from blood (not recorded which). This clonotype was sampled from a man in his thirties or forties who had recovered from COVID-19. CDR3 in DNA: TGTGCCAGCAGCTTAGAGGGGGGGAGGCATACGCCCTCTGGGGCCAACGTCCTGACTTTC. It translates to CASSLEGGRHTPSGANVLTF.